This TCR beta chain was observed in a study of T-cell reconstitution after alpha-beta-depleted transplantation in children (dated by TCRdb to about 2016). Concerning the study at large: T-cell immune reconstitution after TCRalphabeta/CD19-depleted allogeneic hematopoietic cell transplantation in children was quantitatively tracked in the study by means of TCR repertoire profiling.

Library preparation was by PCR. TCRdb shows the sequencer as Illumina HiSeq 2500. Molecular barcoding was employed in the preparation of TCR libraries, with unique molecular identifiers being used to normalize TCRbeta repertoire quantification. The public reads were reanalyzed by TCRdb: fastp trimming at Q25, MiXCR alignment, in-frame beta chains only. Each entry merges the rows of one CDR3 protein and shows their most common DNA and genes. The sample table lists around 50,000 distinct CDR3 sequences, around 50% of them with a count of one. Roughly two fifths of the sample is taken by the ten largest. In the paper's terms, the treatment or condition label means: allogeneic hematopoietic cell transplantation with graft depleted of TCRalphabeta T cells and CD19 B cells. The transplant recipients were children given TCRalphabeta/CD19-depleted allogeneic hematopoietic cell grafts. Broad study findings and their caveats: The apparently early alphabetaT-cell count recovery about two months after transplant was reportedly dependent on only several hundred rapidly expanded clones derived from non-depleted graft cells. The high TCRbeta diversity at day 60 in some patients was ascribed to recipient T cells and intrathymic progenitors that had survived conditioning. Hyperexpanded clone frequencies declined over subsequent months; after one year, T-cell counts and TCRbeta diversity were mostly attributed to newly produced T cells.

V is cut back by 3 bases and J by 2 bases, with 17 bases in the junction unmatched. Reading from cysteine to phenylalanine, the CDR3 counts 19 amino acids. Only the CDR3 part of the read is kept: 57 bases, read in frame from the first base. Looking up the germline V gene yields CDR1 LGHNA and CDR2 YNFKEQ. Regarding this clonotype: What antigen it recognizes has not been identified. There are no base qualities to consult, and no much larger clone falls within one base.

The sample here was peripheral blood, taken before TCRalphabeta/CD19-depleted stem cell transplant. This TCR derives from a boy less than two years old with SCID, due to receive a stem cell transplant. The chain joins TRBV4-2 to TRBJ2-3, and 7 junction bases match TRBD2. The CDR3 protein is CASSQEPGRKKSNTDTQYF. At the DNA level, the sequence is TGTGCCAGCAGCCAGGAACCCGGGAGGAAAAAGTCCAACACAGATACGCAGTATTTT.